A selection of T cell receptor beta chains follows, all from one sample in a study of T-cell reconstitution after alpha-beta-depleted transplantation in children. TCRdb independently ran MiXCR on the PCR reads; one entry per CDR3 protein. The table records some 190,000 distinct CDR3 sequences, approximately 10% of them present only once. Sequenced material: PBMCs, taken before TCRalphabeta/CD19-depleted stem cell transplant. Receptors originate from a boy aged 2 to 10 with acute myeloid leukemia, due to receive a stem cell transplant. Each CDR3 is given with its conserved first and last residue. The D gene is left open where the match is weak. Clone size is given for some rows only: seen once, a few or many times, or a class if the clone is expanded.

v_call	d_call	clone_size	cdr3_length	j_call	cdr3_aa	cdr3_nt
TRBV6-1	TRBD1	many	15	TRBJ2-3	CASSRQGRSVDTQYF	TGTGCCAGCAGCAGACAGGGGAGGTCCGTAGATACGCAGTATTTT
TRBV28	TRBD2	many	15	TRBJ2-5	CASSLAREGQKTQYF	TGTGCCAGCAGTTTAGCGCGGGAGGGCCAGAAGACCCAGTACTTC
TRBV27	TRBD2	many	16	TRBJ2-7	CASSNLGLAGAHEQYF	TGTGCCAGCAGCAACTTGGGACTAGCGGGAGCCCACGAGCAGTACTTC
TRBV28	TRBD1	many	14	TRBJ2-1	CASSLQGSSNEQFF	TGTGCCAGCAGTCTACAGGGGTCTAGCAATGAGCAGTTCTTC
TRBV11-2	-	many	14	TRBJ2-7	CASSLVGTPHEQYF	TGTGCCAGCAGCTTAGTAGGGACTCCCCACGAGCAGTACTTC
TRBV7-3	TRBD2	many	14	TRBJ2-3	CASSPAGGFDTQYF	TGTGCCAGCAGCCCCGCGGGGGGGTTTGATACGCAGTATTTT
TRBV4-1	-	many	16	TRBJ2-6	CASSQGRGTWANVLTF	TGCGCCAGCAGCCAAGGGCGGGGAACCTGGGCCAACGTCCTGACTTTC
TRBV4-2	-	many	14	TRBJ2-3	CASSQERYTDTQYF	TGTGCCAGCAGCCAAGAAAGGTATACAGATACGCAGTATTTT
TRBV24-1	TRBD1	-	16	TRBJ2-1	CATSDPGTASYNEQFF	TGTGCCACCAGTGACCCCGGGACAGCATCCTACAATGAGCAGTTCTTC
TRBV4-1	-	many	16	TRBJ2-3	CASSQAAARSTDTQYF	TGCGCCAGCAGCCAAGCGGCAGCCCGTAGCACAGATACGCAGTATTTT
TRBV5-1	-	many	15	TRBJ1-1	CASSSIGGKNTEAFF	TGCGCCAGCAGCTCCATTGGAGGGAAGAACACTGAAGCTTTCTTT
TRBV25-1	-	few	14	TRBJ1-3	CASSEEISGNTIYF	TGTGCCAGCAGTGAGGAAATCTCTGGAAACACCATATATTTT
TRBV4-2	-	-	14	TRBJ1-6	CASSQRGGGSPLHF	TGTGCCAGCAGCCAACGGGGCGGAGGGTCACCCCTCCACTTT
TRBV20-1	-	many	12	TRBJ1-2	CSAPGEGYGYTF	TGCAGTGCTCCTGGGGAAGGATATGGCTACACCTTC
TRBV3-1	TRBD1	many	17	TRBJ1-1	CASSQDQLRQGYTEAFF	TGTGCCAGCAGCCAAGATCAACTTCGACAGGGTTATACTGAAGCTTTCTTT
TRBV20-1	TRBD2	many	13	TRBJ2-7	CSASEGGSYEQYF	TGCAGTGCTAGTGAGGGAGGGTCCTACGAGCAGTACTTC
TRBV7-2	TRBD2	many	15	TRBJ2-1	CASSFGSGEYNEQFF	TGTGCCAGCAGCTTCGGTAGCGGGGAATACAATGAGCAGTTCTTC
TRBV5-1	-	many	14	TRBJ1-6	CASSPGRNNSPLHF	TGCGCCAGCAGCCCGGGACGAAATAATTCACCCCTCCACTTT
TRBV7-2	-	many	12	TRBJ2-2	CASKIQTGELFF	TGTGCCAGCAAAATACAAACCGGGGAGCTGTTTTTT
TRBV20-1	-	many	14	TRBJ1-1	CSARTETLNTEAFF	TGCAGTGCCCGGACCGAGACCTTGAACACTGAAGCTTTCTTT
TRBV6-1	-	-	13	TRBJ1-1	CASSAYRRGEAFF	TGTGCCAGCAGTGCCTATCGTAGGGGTGAAGCTTTCTTT
TRBV20-1	TRBD2	many	14	TRBJ2-1	CSARGGLVSDEQFF	TGCAGTGCGAGGGGGGGACTAGTTAGTGATGAGCAGTTCTTC
TRBV4-1	TRBD2	many	16	TRBJ2-1	CASRTPGTTRSNEQFF	TGCGCCAGCAGAACCCCCGGGACTACAAGGAGCAATGAGCAGTTCTTC
TRBV5-1	TRBD2	many	16	TRBJ2-7	CASSKVSGSLGYEQYF	TGCGCCAGCAGCAAGGTTAGCGGGAGTCTGGGCTACGAGCAGTACTTC
TRBV7-9	-	many	13	TRBJ1-1	CASSFQGTTEAFF	TGTGCCAGCAGCTTCCAGGGAACAACTGAAGCTTTCTTT
TRBV10-3	TRBD1	many	17	TRBJ1-4	CAISGEDRRATNEKLFF	TGTGCCATCAGTGGAGAGGACAGGAGGGCAACTAATGAAAAACTGTTTTTT
TRBV4-1	-	many	13	TRBJ1-1	CASSHGRTSGAFF	TGCGCCAGCAGCCATGGACGTACCTCGGGAGCTTTCTTT
TRBV6-1	TRBD2	many	14	TRBJ2-2	CASSPSGVGGELFF	TGTGCCAGCAGTCCTAGCGGGGTAGGCGGGGAGCTGTTTTTT
TRBV7-2	TRBD1	many	16	TRBJ1-4	CASSHYRGATNEKLFF	TGTGCCAGCAGCCACTACAGGGGCGCAACTAATGAAAAACTGTTTTTT
TRBV5-1	TRBD1	many	16	TRBJ2-3	CASSQLSGTEPHTQYF	TGCGCCAGCAGCCAACTATCGGGGACAGAACCCCATACGCAGTATTTT
TRBV20-1	TRBD1	many	14	TRBJ2-3	CSARDSQGPDTQYF	TGCAGTGCTAGAGATTCACAGGGGCCAGATACGCAGTATTTT
TRBV3-1	-	many	16	TRBJ2-3	CASSQDPLLESDTQYF	TGTGCCAGCAGCCAAGACCCCCTACTAGAATCAGATACGCAGTATTTT
TRBV25-1	-	many	13	TRBJ1-1	CASTPGGTTEAFF	TGTGCCAGCACACCGGGGGGTACCACTGAAGCTTTCTTT
TRBV28	-	many	11	TRBJ1-2	CAIGGGYGYTF	TGTGCCATAGGGGGGGGCTATGGCTACACCTTC
TRBV5-1	-	many	14	TRBJ2-5	CASSLLTGQETQYF	TGCGCCAGCAGCTTGCTGACAGGACAAGAGACCCAGTACTTC
TRBV20-1	TRBD1	many	14	TRBJ2-5	CSARDRTGGETQYF	TGCAGTGCTAGAGATAGGACAGGGGGTGAGACCCAGTACTTC
TRBV12-5	TRBD2	-	16	TRBJ2-5	CASGSILAGGGETQYF	TGTGCTAGTGGTTCGATACTAGCGGGAGGTGGGGAGACCCAGTACTTC
TRBV27	-	-	14	TRBJ1-2	CASSPHTGRDGYTF	TGTGCCAGCAGTCCCCACACAGGGAGGGATGGCTACACCTTC
TRBV27	-	-	13	TRBJ1-2	CASSAYRGGGYTF	TGTGCCAGCAGTGCCTATAGAGGAGGTGGCTACACCTTC
TRBV13	-	few	13	TRBJ1-2	CASSLMTNYGYTF	TGTGCCAGCAGCTTAATGACTAACTATGGCTACACCTTC
TRBV6-1	-	many	14	TRBJ1-2	CASSQGTPNYGYTF	TGTGCCAGCAGTCAGGGGACTCCTAACTATGGCTACACCTTC
TRBV7-8	-	many	15	TRBJ2-2	CASSRGPENTGELFF	TGTGCCAGCAGCCGGGGGCCGGAAAACACCGGGGAGCTGTTTTTT
TRBV20-1	TRBD1	many	16	TRBJ1-4	CSAIGGQGATNEKLFF	TGCAGTGCCATCGGGGGGCAGGGGGCAACTAATGAAAAACTGTTTTTT
TRBV19	-	-	16	TRBJ2-2	CASSTPTRTHPGELFF	TGTGCCAGTAGTACCCCGACTAGAACCCATCCCGGGGAGCTGTTTTTT
TRBV7-6	TRBD2	-	17	TRBJ2-1	CASSLDGTSGEDNEQFF	TGTGCCAGCAGCTTAGACGGAACTAGCGGAGAAGACAATGAGCAGTTCTTC
TRBV27	-	many	14	TRBJ1-1	CASRKGGVNTEAFF	TGTGCCAGCAGAAAGGGGGGGGTGAACACTGAAGCTTTCTTT
TRBV12-3/TRBV12-4	TRBD2	many	17	TRBJ2-4	CASSFIPLAIAKNIQYF	TGTGCCAGCAGTTTCATCCCACTAGCGATAGCCAAAAACATTCAGTACTTC
TRBV12-5	-	many	13	TRBJ2-3	CASGLVEEDTQYF	TGTGCTAGTGGTTTGGTAGAGGAAGATACGCAGTATTTT
TRBV19	-	many	12	TRBJ2-2	CASSAGQGELFF	TGTGCCAGTAGTGCGGGACAGGGGGAGCTGTTTTTT
TRBV12-3/TRBV12-4	-	many	13	TRBJ2-1	CASSGPKVAGGSF	-
TRBV6-4	TRBD1	many	13	TRBJ1-6	CASGRDRDSPLHF	TGTGCCAGCGGCCGGGACAGGGATTCACCCCTCCACTTT
TRBV20-1	TRBD1	many	15	TRBJ2-1	CSAPHGQGAYNEQFF	TGCAGTGCTCCTCACGGACAGGGGGCTTACAATGAGCAGTTCTTC
TRBV6-6	-	many	11	TRBJ2-4	CASSYGNIQYF	TGTGCCAGCAGTTACGGGAACATTCAGTACTTC